Given below is one T cell receptor (beta chain) in context. Survey-level immunoSEQ v3.0 assays were run. The data were produced by immunoSEQ multiplex PCR, yet TCRdb's version contains in-frame clones alone and is incomplete. This sample has 20,000 to 25,000 clones, with around nine tenths found just once. The CDR3 contains 18 residues. Trimming took 0 bases from V and 3 from J, leaving 17 bases between them. Germline assignment: CDR1 WSHSY and CDR2 SAAADI. The data originate from a study of long-term antiretroviral therapy in people with HIV. Turning to the study itself: It was about a decade before the 2015 immediate-ART recommendation that the earliest samples were taken.

This rearrangement joins TRBV10-2 to TRBJ2-2, with D perhaps matching TRBD1 or TRBD2 (5 bases each). The material was unsorted PBMCs, obtained 0.6 years after starting antiretroviral therapy. This TCR was recovered from a man aged 55 to 70 with HIV. DNA for the CDR3: TGCGCCAGCAGTGAGTCGATCGGGGCAAGGGCACACACCGGGGAGCTGTTTTTT. Translated, it gives CASSESIGARAHTGELFF.